Listed here are 6 T cell receptor beta chains from one sample, sequenced in a study of identical twins. TCRdb analysed the 5' RACE reads with MiXCR anew, one entry per CDR3 protein. The table includes a few hundred thousand distinct CDR3 sequences, approximately 24% detected once. The data were also submitted as part of a second study, on T cells expressing NK-cell markers.

The sequencing sample was made of CD4+ T cells sorted from blood. The receptors come from a woman between 18 and 29 years old in good health.

J is TRBJ2-7 and V is TRBV7-2; perhaps TRBD2 as D (5 bases). The CDR3 covers 12 residues. Trimming removed 6 bases at V and 5 bases at J, with 11 bases between. CDR1 and CDR2 from the germline V gene are SGHTA and FQGNSA. The CDR3 DNA follows: TGTGCCAGCAGGGGAGATTCAAACGAGCAGTACTTC. It translates to CASRGDSNEQYF.

The CDR3 nucleotides are TGCAGCGTTGTACCGGACAGGGGGCTGTACGAGCAGTACTTC. Translated: CSVVPDRGLYEQYF. The chain combines TRBV29-1 with TRBJ2-7, with 11 bases that match TRBD1. After removal of 4 bases from V and 4 bases from J, the junction contained 6 bases not matched to a gene. The V gene's germline CDR1 is SQVTM and CDR2 ANQGSEA. The CDR3 is 14 residues long.

The rearrangement links TRBV5-1 to TRBJ2-3; perhaps TRBD2 as D (6 bases). CDR3 length equals 16 residues. With 4 bases removed from V and 1 base from J, the gap between germline ends came to 16 bases. Germline V gives CDR1 SGHRS, CDR2 YFSETQ. The CDR3 coding sequence is TGCGCCAGCAGCGGGAACGCGGGACTTGGCACAGATACGCAGTATTTT. Its protein is CASSGNAGLGTDTQYF.

This clonotype was found a few times. This chain links TRBV6-1 with TRBJ2-1, with TRBD1 matching over 8 bases. The CDR3 is 14 amino acids. Unmatched junction bases numbered 9, after V lost 6 bases and J lost 8 bases. In germline, CDR1 is MNHNS, CDR2 SASEGT. The CDR3 bases are TGTGCCAGCAGACTAGACAGGGGTCGGCATGAGCAGTTCTTC. Its protein product is CASRLDRGRHEQFF.

The table lists this clonotype with a few counts. The chain joins TRBV2 to TRBJ1-2; 8 bases align to TRBD1. The germline gives CDR1 SNHLY, CDR2 FYNNEI. Trimming cost V 6 bases and J 8 bases; bases outside gene matches: 8. The CDR3 runs to 13 residues. The CDR3 loop is CASRVQGDGGYTF. The CDR3 nucleotides read TGTGCCAGCAGAGTACAGGGGGATGGAGGCTACACCTTC.

The table lists this clonotype with a few counts. The rearrangement links TRBV5-5 to TRBJ2-7; TRBD2 agrees at 8 bases. Per the germline V gene, CDR1 is SGHKS and CDR2 is YYEKEE (reference sequence). V shed 1 base and J 6 bases; nucleotides not matched to a gene: 3. The CDR3 is 13 amino acids. CDR3 nucleotides: TGTGCCAGCAGCTTGACTAGCGGAACCGAGCAGTACTTC. This codes for CASSLTSGTEQYF.